This T cell receptor (beta chain) is from a study of vaccination effects on CD4 cells after COVID-19. Broader study findings: Both infection-induced and vaccine-induced clones contracted markedly at late post-vaccination timepoints.

Before any sequencing was done, the ViraFEST assay used viral peptide pools to expand antigen-specific CD4+ T cells. Culturing for around eleven days preceded CD4+ T cell isolation. By PCR, the person was confirmed to have had SARS-CoV-2 infection between March and December 2020. A half-volume exchange with IL-2 medium occurred on days 3 and 7. Regarding this clone: The antigen is not known.

TCRdb's copy holds only in-frame clones and misses some; the assay was immunoSEQ multiplex PCR. The sample lists 20,000 to 25,000 clones; under 75% were seen once. Deletions cut 3 bases from V and 6 bases from J, with 18 bases between. Germline CDR1 SQVTM, CDR2 ANQGSEA. The CDR3 has 15 residues. The sequence came from a human donor who had a prior SARS-CoV-2 infection. The chain combines TRBV29-1 with TRBJ2-1; the D gene is possibly TRBD2 (7 bases). The sequencing used CD4+ T cells from PBMCs cultured with a peptide pool, collected before COVID-19 vaccination. CDR3 sequence reads: CSVDSFGGASNEQFF. The CDR3 DNA reads as TGCAGCGTTGATTCATTTGGGGGGGCTAGCAATGAGCAGTTCTTC.